A single T cell receptor (beta chain) is shown here with its context. What it binds is not known. This sample is drawn from a study of shared clonotypes between healthy human individuals. Germline V gene lookup returns CDR1 KGHSH and CDR2 LQKENI. CDR3 length: 19 amino acids. The J segment lost 2 bases and the V segment lost 1 base, leaving 11 bases of the junction unmatched. Study-wide points: The small donor group covered limited genetic and exposure diversity.

Repertoires were generated with immunoSEQ multiplex PCR, while TCRdb's copy carries only in-frame clones and drops some. The sample lists roughly 2.6 million clones, over 85% occurring once. Sequenced: naive CD4+ T cells sorted from blood. The sample's subset: CD45RA+ positively selected. The clonotype was recovered from a man aged 18 to 29 in good health. The chain combines TRBV18 with TRBJ1-3, with 10 bases matching TRBD1. The CDR3 loop reads CASSPRGQGNNLAGNTIYF. The CDR3 DNA reads TGTGCCAGCTCACCACGGGGACAGGGGAACAATTTGGCTGGAAACACCATATATTTT.